These T cell receptor beta chains were read from a single sample in a study of T cell responses to AZD1222 COVID-19 vaccine. Profiling relied on immunoSEQ multiplex PCR, and the TCRdb table lists in-frame clones only, not all of them. In the table there are 130,000 to 150,000 clones, about 90% of which are singletons. The material was peripheral blood, obtained on day 0 of AZD1222 vaccination. The origin of the receptors is an adult in good health. Each CDR3 is given with its conserved first and last residue. Each record gives: J gene, clone size, V gene, D gene, CDR3 protein, CDR3 DNA. A D gene is named only where the DNA matches it firmly. Not all rows give a size; the values are once, few, many and, for expanded clones, a class.

J: TRBJ1-4; size: NA; V: TRBV18; D: TRBD1; CDR3: CASSHRDRDNEKLFF; DNA: TGTGCCAGCTCGCACCGGGACAGGGATAATGAAAAACTGTTTTTT
J: TRBJ1-3; size: NA; V: TRBV7-2; D: TRBD1; CDR3: CASSLRQGGVGLGNTIYF; DNA: TGTGCCAGCAGCTTACGACAGGGGGGCGTGGGTCTAGGAAACACCATATATTTT
J: TRBJ2-4; size: NA; V: TRBV5-4; D: TRBD2; CDR3: CASSPAPGLAGGAKNIQYF; DNA: TGTGCCAGCAGCCCGGCCCCGGGACTAGCGGGAGGGGCCAAAAACATTCAGTACTTC
J: TRBJ2-7; size: NA; V: TRBV3-1/TRBV3-2; D: TRBD2; CDR3: CASSPISSGGFYEQYF; DNA: TGTGCCAGCAGCCCCATTAGTTCGGGAGGCTTCTACGAGCAGTACTTC
J: TRBJ2-7; size: NA; V: TRBV28; D: TRBD2; CDR3: CASSTPGTSSYEQYF; DNA: TGTGCCAGCAGTACCCCCGGGACTAGCAGTTACGAGCAGTACTTC
J: TRBJ1-1; size: NA; V: TRBV3-1/TRBV3-2; D: NA; CDR3: CASSSNDRNTEAFF; DNA: TGTGCCAGCAGCTCTAATGACAGGAACACTGAAGCTTTCTTT
J: TRBJ2-7; size: NA; V: TRBV28; D: NA; CDR3: CASQRLAYEQYF; DNA: TGTGCCAGCCAGAGACTAGCCTACGAGCAGTACTTC
J: TRBJ2-1; size: few; V: TRBV5-4; D: NA; CDR3: CASSLTGEQEQFF; DNA: TGTGCCAGCAGCTTGACGGGGGAACAGGAGCAGTTCTTC
J: TRBJ2-2; size: NA; V: TRBV24-1; D: NA; CDR3: CATSENTGELFF; DNA: TGTGCCACCAGTGAAAACACCGGGGAGCTGTTTTTT
J: TRBJ2-1; size: NA; V: TRBV7-2; D: NA; CDR3: CASSPSSSYNEQFF; DNA: TGTGCCAGCAGCCCCTCTAGCTCCTACAATGAGCAGTTCTTC
J: TRBJ2-7; size: NA; V: TRBV24-1; D: TRBD1; CDR3: CATSDPGQGYEQYF; DNA: TGTGCCACCAGTGACCCAGGACAGGGCTACGAGCAGTACTTC
J: TRBJ1-1; size: NA; V: TRBV4-1; D: NA; CDR3: CASSQDPTVRTEAFF; DNA: TGCGCCAGCAGCCAAGACCCCACGGTCCGGACTGAAGCTTTCTTT
J: TRBJ2-7; size: NA; V: TRBV27; D: TRBD2; CDR3: CASSQRGVAYEQYF; DNA: TGTGCCAGCAGCCAGCGGGGAGTCGCCTACGAGCAGTACTTC
J: TRBJ2-5; size: once; V: TRBV13; D: NA; CDR3: CASSLGGVETQYF; DNA: TGTGCCAGCAGCTTAGGAGGGGTAGAGACCCAGTACTTC
J: TRBJ2-7; size: NA; V: TRBV7-2; D: TRBD1; CDR3: CASSWGQGAGEQYF; DNA: TGTGCCAGCAGCTGGGGACAGGGGGCGGGCGAGCAGTACTTC
J: TRBJ1-1; size: NA; V: TRBV29-1; D: NA; CDR3: CSVEQGSTEAFF; DNA: TGCAGCGTTGAACAGGGAAGCACTGAAGCTTTCTTT
J: TRBJ2-2; size: NA; V: TRBV7-2; D: NA; CDR3: CASSLDRPGELFF; DNA: TGTGCCAGCAGCTTAGACCGGCCCGGGGAGCTGTTTTTT
J: TRBJ1-1; size: NA; V: TRBV6-5; D: NA; CDR3: CASRRDRRDTEAFF; DNA: TGTGCCAGCAGAAGGGACCGCCGTGACACTGAAGCTTTCTTT
J: TRBJ1-4; size: NA; V: TRBV7-2; D: NA; CDR3: CASSLALRGVNEKLFF; DNA: TGTGCCAGCAGCTTAGCCCTCAGGGGCGTTAATGAAAAACTGTTTTTT
J: TRBJ1-5; size: few; V: TRBV2; D: NA; CDR3: CASKEGALGNQPQHF; DNA: TGTGCCAGCAAGGAAGGGGCGTTGGGCAATCAGCCCCAGCATTTT
J: TRBJ1-4; size: NA; V: TRBV10-1; D: NA; CDR3: CASRPLTTNEKLFF; DNA: TGCGCCAGCAGACCTTTAACAACTAATGAAAAACTGTTTTTT
J: TRBJ2-2; size: NA; V: TRBV5-8; D: TRBD2; CDR3: CASSFRGAGELFF; DNA: TGTGCCAGCAGCTTTCGGGGGGCCGGGGAGCTGTTTTTT
J: TRBJ2-5; size: few; V: TRBV6-2/TRBV6-3; D: NA; CDR3: CASSYSTGGGDGTQYF; DNA: TGTGCCAGCAGTTATTCGACAGGAGGAGGTGACGGGACCCAGTACTTC
J: TRBJ2-7; size: NA; V: TRBV7-9; D: NA; CDR3: CASSSSLATREYEQYF; DNA: TGTGCCAGCAGTTCCTCTTTGGCGACGCGGGAATACGAGCAGTACTTC
J: TRBJ2-4; size: NA; V: TRBV7-2; D: NA; CDR3: CASSLGQGRENIQYF; DNA: TGTGCCAGCAGCTTAGGACAGGGGAGGGAAAACATTCAGTACTTC
J: TRBJ2-1; size: NA; V: TRBV29-1; D: NA; CDR3: CSVRRESYNEQFF; DNA: TGCAGCGTTCGGAGGGAATCCTACAATGAGCAGTTCTTC
J: TRBJ1-1; size: NA; V: TRBV7-8; D: NA; CDR3: CASSLGQNTEAFF; DNA: TGTGCCAGCAGCTTAGGACAGAACACTGAAGCTTTCTTT
J: TRBJ1-5; size: NA; V: TRBV19; D: NA; CDR3: CASSQTNPMSWGGNQPQHF; DNA: TGTGCCAGTAGTCAAACCAACCCGATGAGCTGGGGCGGCAATCAGCCCCAGCATTTT
J: TRBJ2-7; size: NA; V: TRBV4-3; D: NA; CDR3: CASSQDEAGPDEQYF; DNA: TGCGCCAGCAGCCAAGATGAGGCAGGTCCCGACGAGCAGTACTTC
J: TRBJ1-2; size: NA; V: TRBV19; D: TRBD1; CDR3: CASSPWGDRDFEGYTF; DNA: TGTGCCAGTAGTCCATGGGGCGACAGGGATTTTGAAGGCTACACCTTC
J: TRBJ2-7; size: NA; V: TRBV3-1/TRBV3-2; D: TRBD2; CDR3: CASSPTSGPYEQYF; DNA: TGTGCCAGCAGCCCCACTAGCGGACCATACGAGCAGTACTTC
J: TRBJ2-5; size: NA; V: TRBV6-2/TRBV6-3; D: TRBD2; CDR3: CASSQTGPSGLGYQETQYF; DNA: TGTGCCAGCAGTCAAACCGGTCCTAGCGGATTGGGGTACCAAGAGACCCAGTACTTC
J: TRBJ2-3; size: NA; V: TRBV27; D: TRBD2; CDR3: CASSLIPSGTDTQYF; DNA: TGTGCCAGCAGTTTAATCCCTAGCGGGACAGATACGCAGTATTTT
J: TRBJ1-1; size: NA; V: TRBV5-1; D: NA; CDR3: CASSSHYIPSNTEAFF; DNA: TGCGCCAGCAGCTCTCATTATATTCCCTCGAACACTGAAGCTTTCTTT
J: TRBJ2-3; size: NA; V: TRBV24-1; D: TRBD1; CDR3: CATSEPGTGYPDTQYF; DNA: TGTGCCACCAGTGAGCCCGGGACAGGGTACCCAGATACGCAGTATTTT
J: TRBJ2-7; size: once; V: TRBV4-1; D: NA; CDR3: CASSAQASDEQYF; DNA: TGCGCCAGCAGCGCCCAAGCTAGCGACGAGCAGTACTTC
J: TRBJ2-1; size: NA; V: TRBV7-2; D: NA; CDR3: CASSLKRGRDEQFF; DNA: TGTGCCAGCAGCTTAAAGCGAGGTAGGGATGAGCAGTTCTTC